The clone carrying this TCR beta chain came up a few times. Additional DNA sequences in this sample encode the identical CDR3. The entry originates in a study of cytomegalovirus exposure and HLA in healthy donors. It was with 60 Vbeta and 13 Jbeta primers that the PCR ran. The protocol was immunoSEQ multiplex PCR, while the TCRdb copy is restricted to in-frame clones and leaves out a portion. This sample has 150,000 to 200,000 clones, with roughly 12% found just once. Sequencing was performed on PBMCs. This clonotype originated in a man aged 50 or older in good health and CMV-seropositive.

The CDR3 DNA reads TGCGCCAGCAGCTTTGGGGGGTCCTATGGCTACACCTTC. Translating it yields CASSFGGSYGYTF. The rearrangement uses TRBV5-1 and TRBJ1-2, with a possible D match to TRBD1 (5 bases). The V and J ends lost 2 bases and 4 bases respectively, with 9 bases between them. The CDR3 is 13 amino acids. Germline V lookup: CDR1 SGHRS, CDR2 YFSETQ.